One and the same sample provided the 4 T cell receptor beta chains below, sequenced in a study of Ad26.COV2.S vaccination and SARS-CoV-2 variants. Produced via immunoSEQ multiplex PCR; TCRdb's table is partial and in-frame only. The sample consists of about 440,000 clones, approximately 90% of them appearing once. Treatment reported: 19 received Ad26.COV2.S at low or high dose, single or two shots; roughly 5 received placebo; per-sample allocation not given. Sampling took place 63 days after the first vaccine or placebo injection. The sequencing used peripheral blood, collected in a trial of Ad26.COV2.S vaccine versus placebo. Every receptor here comes from a person between 18 and 65 years old who received the Ad26.COV2.S COVID-19 vaccine or a placebo.

Here the CDR3 DNA reads TGTGCCAGCAGGGCCGGGACAGGGGGCTCTGGGGCCAACGTCCTGACTTTC. As protein: CASRAGTGGSGANVLTF. V usage is TRBV28 and J usage is TRBJ2-6, with TRBD1 matching 11 bases. V was pared by 6 bases and J by 0 bases, with 4 bases of the junction left unmatched. Germline CDR1 and CDR2: MDHEN and SYDVKM. The CDR3 is 17 residues long.

This clone appeared a single time. The genes are TRBV30 and TRBJ2-1; maybe TRBD2 (6 bases). Between the trimmed V and J ends, which lost 2 bases and 11 bases, there was a span of 16 bases. This CDR3 spans 13 amino acids. CDR1 is GTSNPN, CDR2 SVGIG, per germline (reference sequence). This chain's CDR3 is CAWSWASAGKQFF. CDR3 sequence (DNA): TGTGCCTGGAGTTGGGCTAGCGCAGGAAAGCAGTTCTTC.

This sequence joins TRBV5-1 and TRBJ1-1; 9 bases fit TRBD1. CDR1 and CDR2 (germline): SGHRS, YFSETQ. This CDR3 is built from 15 residues. The J segment lost 2 bases and the V segment lost 4 bases, leaving 6 bases of the junction unmatched. CDR3 nucleotide sequence: TGCGCCAGCAGCCGGGACAGGGCCGTTAACACTGAAGCTTTCTTT. It codes for CASSRDRAVNTEAFF.

This chain connects TRBV5-8 to TRBJ1-2, with D maybe TRBD1 (6 bases). CDR1 is SGHTS, CDR2 YDEGEE, per germline. This CDR3 contains 16 residues. Deletions cut 0 bases from V and 0 bases from J, with 12 bases between. The CDR3, as DNA: TGTGCCAGCAGCTTGGACAGGGCTTCTTCTAACTATGGCTACACCTTC. Protein sequence: CASSLDRASSNYGYTF.